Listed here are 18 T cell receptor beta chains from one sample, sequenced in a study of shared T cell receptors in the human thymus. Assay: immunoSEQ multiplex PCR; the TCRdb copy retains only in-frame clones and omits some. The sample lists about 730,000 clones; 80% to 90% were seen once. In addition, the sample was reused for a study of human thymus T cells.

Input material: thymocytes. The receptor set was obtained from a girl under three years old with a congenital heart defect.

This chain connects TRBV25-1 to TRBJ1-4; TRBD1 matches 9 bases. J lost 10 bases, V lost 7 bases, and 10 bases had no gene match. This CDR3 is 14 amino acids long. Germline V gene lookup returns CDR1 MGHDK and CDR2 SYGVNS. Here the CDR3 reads CASMCEQGARKLFF. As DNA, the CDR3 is TGTGCCAGCATGTGTGAACAGGGGGCCAGAAAACTGTTTTTT.

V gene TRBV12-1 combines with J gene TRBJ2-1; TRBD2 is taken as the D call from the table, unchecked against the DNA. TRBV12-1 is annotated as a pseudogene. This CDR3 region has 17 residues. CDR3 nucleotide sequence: TGTGCCAGCAGCTACCCAAGCGGGGGGGTCTCCTACAATGAGCAGTTCTTC. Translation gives CASSYPSGGVSYNEQFF.

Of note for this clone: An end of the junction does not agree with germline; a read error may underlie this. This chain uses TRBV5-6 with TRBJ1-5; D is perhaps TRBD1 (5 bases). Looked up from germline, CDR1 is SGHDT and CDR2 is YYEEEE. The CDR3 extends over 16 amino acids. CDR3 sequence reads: CASSLARAYSYQPQHF. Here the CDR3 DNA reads TGTGCCAGCAGCTTGGCCAGGGCTTATAGCTATCAGCCCCAGCATTTT. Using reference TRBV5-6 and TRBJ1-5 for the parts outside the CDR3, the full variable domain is DAGVTQSPTHLIKTRGQQVTLRCSPKSGHDTVSWYQQALGQGPQFIFQYYEEEERQRGNFPDRFSGHQFPNYSSELNVNALLLGDSALYLCASSLARAYSYQPQHFGDGTRLSIL.

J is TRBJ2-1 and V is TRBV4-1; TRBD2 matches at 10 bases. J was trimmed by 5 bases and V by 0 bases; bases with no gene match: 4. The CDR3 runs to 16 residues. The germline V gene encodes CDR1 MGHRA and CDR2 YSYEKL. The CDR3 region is CASSQDCLAGDNEQFF. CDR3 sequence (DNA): TGCGCCAGCAGCCAAGATTGTCTAGCGGGGGACAATGAGCAGTTCTTC.

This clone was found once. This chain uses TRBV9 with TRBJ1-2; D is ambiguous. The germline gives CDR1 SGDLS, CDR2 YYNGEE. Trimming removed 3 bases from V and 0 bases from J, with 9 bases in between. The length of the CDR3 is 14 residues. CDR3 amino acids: CASSGSQANYGYTF. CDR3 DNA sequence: TGTGCCAGCAGCGGCAGCCAGGCTAACTATGGCTACACCTTC.

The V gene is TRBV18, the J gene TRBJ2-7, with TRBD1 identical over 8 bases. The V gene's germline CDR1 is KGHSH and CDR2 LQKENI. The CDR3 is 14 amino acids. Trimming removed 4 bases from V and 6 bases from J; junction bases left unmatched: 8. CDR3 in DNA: TGTGCCAGCTCACAAACCGGGACAGGATCCGAGCAGTACTTC. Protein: CASSQTGTGSEQYF.

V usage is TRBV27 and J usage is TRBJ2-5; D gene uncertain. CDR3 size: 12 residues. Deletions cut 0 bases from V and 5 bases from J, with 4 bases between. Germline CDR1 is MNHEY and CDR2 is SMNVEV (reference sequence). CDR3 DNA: TGTGCCAGCAGTTTATCCGGGGAGACCCAGTACTTC. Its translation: CASSLSGETQYF.

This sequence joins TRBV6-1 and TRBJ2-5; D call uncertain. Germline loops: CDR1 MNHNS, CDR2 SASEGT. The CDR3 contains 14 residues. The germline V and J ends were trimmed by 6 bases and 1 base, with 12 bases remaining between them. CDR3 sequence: CASRTRGSQETQYF. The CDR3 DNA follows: TGTGCCAGCAGGACCAGAGGATCCCAAGAGACCCAGTACTTC.

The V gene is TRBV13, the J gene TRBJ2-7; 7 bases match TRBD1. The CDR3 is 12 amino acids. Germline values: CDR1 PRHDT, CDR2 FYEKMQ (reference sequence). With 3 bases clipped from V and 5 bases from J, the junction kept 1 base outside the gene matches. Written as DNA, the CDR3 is TGTGCCAGCAGCTTCACAGGGGACGAGCAGTACTTC. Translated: CASSFTGDEQYF.

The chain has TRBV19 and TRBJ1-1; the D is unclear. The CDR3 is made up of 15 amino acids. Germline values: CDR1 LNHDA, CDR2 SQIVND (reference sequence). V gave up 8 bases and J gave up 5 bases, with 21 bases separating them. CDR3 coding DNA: TGTGCCAGTCGCGCCGTCAGAGGCCCAGCTACTGAAGCTTTCTTT. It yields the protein CASRAVRGPATEAFF.

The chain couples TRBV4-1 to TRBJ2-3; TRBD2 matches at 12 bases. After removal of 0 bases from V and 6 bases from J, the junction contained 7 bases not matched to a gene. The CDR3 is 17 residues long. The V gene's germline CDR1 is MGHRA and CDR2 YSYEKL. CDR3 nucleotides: TGCGCCAGCAGCCAAGATGGGCTAGCGGGGGGGAGGGATACGCAGTATTTT. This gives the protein CASSQDGLAGGRDTQYF.

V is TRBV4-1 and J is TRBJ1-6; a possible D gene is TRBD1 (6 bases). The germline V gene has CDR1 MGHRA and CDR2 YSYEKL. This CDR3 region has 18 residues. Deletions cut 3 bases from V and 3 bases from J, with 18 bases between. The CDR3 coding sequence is TGCGCCAGCAGCCAGGCGACAGGCCGTAGCTTCTATAATTCACCCCTCCACTTT. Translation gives CASSQATGRSFYNSPLHF.

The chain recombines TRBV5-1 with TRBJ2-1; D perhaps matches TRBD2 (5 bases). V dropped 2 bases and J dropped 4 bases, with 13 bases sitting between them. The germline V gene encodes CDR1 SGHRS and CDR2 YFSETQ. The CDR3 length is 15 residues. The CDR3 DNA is TGCGCCAGCAGCTTAAGGGAGTGGGCATACAATGAGCAGTTCTTC. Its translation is CASSLREWAYNEQFF.

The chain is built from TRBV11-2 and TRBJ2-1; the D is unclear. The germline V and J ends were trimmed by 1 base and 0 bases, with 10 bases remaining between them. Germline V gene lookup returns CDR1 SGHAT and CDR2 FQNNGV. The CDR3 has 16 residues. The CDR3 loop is CASSLAALHSYNEQFF. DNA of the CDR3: TGTGCCAGCAGCTTAGCCGCACTCCACTCCTACAATGAGCAGTTCTTC.

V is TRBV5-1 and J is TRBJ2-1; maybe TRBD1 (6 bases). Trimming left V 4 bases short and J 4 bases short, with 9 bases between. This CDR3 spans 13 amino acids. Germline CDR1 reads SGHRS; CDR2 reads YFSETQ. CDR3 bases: TGCGCCAGCAGCGCTACAGGGTACAATGAGCAGTTCTTC. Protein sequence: CASSATGYNEQFF.

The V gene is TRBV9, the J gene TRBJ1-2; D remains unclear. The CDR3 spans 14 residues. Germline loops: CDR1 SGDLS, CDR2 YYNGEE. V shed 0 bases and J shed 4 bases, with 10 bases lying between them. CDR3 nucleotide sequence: TGTGCCAGCAGCGTAGGACCCCCGGGCTATGGCTACACCTTC. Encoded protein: CASSVGPPGYGYTF. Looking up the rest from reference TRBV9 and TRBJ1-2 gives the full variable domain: DSGVTQTPKHLITATGQRVTLRCSPRSGDLSVYWYQQSLDQGLQFLIQYYNGEERAKGNILERFSAQQFPDLHSELNLSSLELGDSALYFCASSVGPPGYGYTFGSGTRLTVV.

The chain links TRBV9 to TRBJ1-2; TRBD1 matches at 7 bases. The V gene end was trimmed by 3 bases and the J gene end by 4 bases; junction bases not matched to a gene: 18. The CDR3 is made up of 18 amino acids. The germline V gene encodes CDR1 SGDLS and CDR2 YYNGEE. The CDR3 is CASSARSPPRDSSYGYTF. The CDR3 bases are TGTGCCAGCAGCGCCCGGAGCCCCCCCCGGGACAGCTCCTATGGCTACACCTTC.

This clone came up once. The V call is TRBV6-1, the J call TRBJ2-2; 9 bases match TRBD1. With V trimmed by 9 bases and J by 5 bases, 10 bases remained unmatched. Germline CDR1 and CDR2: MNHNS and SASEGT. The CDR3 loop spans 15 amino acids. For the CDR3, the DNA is TGTGCCAGTTTCCCGGGACAGGGTGAAACCGGGGAGCTGTTTTTT. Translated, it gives CASFPGQGETGELFF.